This TCR beta chain comes out of a study of T cell repertoires in cytomegalovirus infection. This clonotype was counted between two and nine times. Its matching antigen is unknown. One junction end does not reproduce the germline sequence, and a read error may be involved. Per germline, CDR1 MNHEY and CDR2 SVGEGT. The CDR3 is 12 amino acids. One entry per CDR3 protein results from TCRdb running MiXCR on the reads. The sample has 700,000 to 850,000 distinct CDR3 sequences, around a third seen once. The sample was cultured CD8+ T cells from PBMCs, taken from culture after CMV antigen stimulation. The receptor was isolated from a human donor in good health (CMV status not recorded). Some clones in this sample may be carry-over from other donors' samples. The chain combines TRBV6-2 or TRBV6-3 with TRBJ2-1; no firm D call. CDR3 bases: TGTGCCTGCAGGAATAATCCCCATGAGCAGTTCTTC. Amino acid sequence: CACRNNPHEQFF.